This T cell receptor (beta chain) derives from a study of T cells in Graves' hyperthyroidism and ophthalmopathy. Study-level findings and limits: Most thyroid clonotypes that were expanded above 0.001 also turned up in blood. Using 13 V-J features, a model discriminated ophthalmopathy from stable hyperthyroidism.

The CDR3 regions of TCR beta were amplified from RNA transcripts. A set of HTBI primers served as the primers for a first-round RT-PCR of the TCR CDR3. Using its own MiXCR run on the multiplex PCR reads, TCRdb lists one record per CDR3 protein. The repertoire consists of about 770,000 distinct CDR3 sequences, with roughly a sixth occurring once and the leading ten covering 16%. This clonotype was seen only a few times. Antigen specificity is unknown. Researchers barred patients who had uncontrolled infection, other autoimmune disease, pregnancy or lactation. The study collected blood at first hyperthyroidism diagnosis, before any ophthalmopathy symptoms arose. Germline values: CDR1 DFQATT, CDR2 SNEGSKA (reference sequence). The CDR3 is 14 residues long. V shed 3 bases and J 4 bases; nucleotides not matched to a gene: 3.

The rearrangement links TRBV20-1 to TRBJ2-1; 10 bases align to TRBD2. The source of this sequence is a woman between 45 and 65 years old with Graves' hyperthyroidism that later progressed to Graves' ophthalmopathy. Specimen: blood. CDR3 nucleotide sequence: TGCAGTGCTAGTCTAGCGGGGGTTTACAATGAGCAGTTCTTC. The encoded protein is CSASLAGVYNEQFF.